A selection of T cell receptor beta chains follows, all from one sample in a study of shared clonotypes between healthy human individuals. Sequencing was performed with immunoSEQ multiplex PCR; in TCRdb, only in-frame clones are kept and a portion is missing. The table has hundreds of thousands of clones, about 96% seen once. The sample consisted of naive CD8+ T cells sorted from blood. All receptors come from a young man in good health. Each CDR3 is given with its conserved first and last residue. A D gene is named only where the DNA matches it firmly.

v_call	d_call	j_call	cdr3_aa
TRBV6-1	TRBD2	TRBJ2-7	CASSWYGRGSYEQYF
TRBV19	-	TRBJ2-1	CASSGLRMEPGYNEQFF
TRBV20-1	-	TRBJ2-1	CSLRQGNEQFF
TRBV7-8	-	TRBJ2-2	CASSLVIVTLSNTGELFF
TRBV29-1	-	TRBJ2-1	CSVAREPPYNEQFF
TRBV5-1	TRBD1	TRBJ2-2	CASSLGYDRGHGGELFF
TRBV6-6	-	TRBJ1-2	CASTLPEVGFSGYTF
TRBV9	TRBD2	TRBJ2-1	CASSPRTSGTYNEQFF
TRBV7-8	-	TRBJ1-5	CASSSTGFRNQPQHF
TRBV10-2	TRBD1	TRBJ2-1	CASRSRTGAINEQFF
TRBV29-1	TRBD1	TRBJ2-1	CSSSGDRAHNEQFF
TRBV9	-	TRBJ1-4	CASSPYDRGFEKLFF
TRBV19	-	TRBJ2-7	CASSTITPDTPEDYYEQYF
TRBV29-1	-	TRBJ2-5	CSVTSVGGAEETQYF
TRBV7-6	-	TRBJ2-1	CASSLEAEVNDNEQFF
TRBV10-1	-	TRBJ2-7	CASSDPGTPYEQYF
TRBV27	TRBD1	TRBJ2-7	CASSFTGAYEQYF
TRBV4-3	-	TRBJ1-4	CASSQDGGTTNEKLFF
TRBV27	-	TRBJ2-7	CASSLAAPYEQYF
TRBV19	-	TRBJ2-2	CASSSLSRGLNTGELFF
TRBV13	-	TRBJ2-5	CASSHLSAETQYF
TRBV7-9	TRBD2	TRBJ2-7	CASSSQTSGRSEQYF
TRBV7-9	-	TRBJ1-1	CASSQTGDTEAFF
TRBV7-9	-	TRBJ2-7	CASSTAPVGGSYEQYF
TRBV2	-	TRBJ2-1	CASSPRGTANLGEQFF
TRBV5-1	TRBD1	TRBJ1-2	CASSLGGQGVGGYTF
TRBV4-1	-	TRBJ2-1	CASNSDRVNEQFF
TRBV7-3	-	TRBJ2-1	CASSDVSYNEQFF
TRBV29-1	-	TRBJ2-7	CSVLGTTSTYEQYF
TRBV7-9	-	TRBJ2-7	CASSSSISDEQYF
TRBV7-6	TRBD2	TRBJ2-3	CASSFLVSGTSTDTQYF
TRBV2	TRBD1	TRBJ2-7	CASKEGTGGPYEQYF